This T cell receptor (beta chain) was sequenced during a study of T cells in localized non-small cell lung cancer. Broader study findings: Uninvolved adjacent lung had more T cell clonality than any other tissue, topping tumor. Prolonged overall survival went with higher T cell density in the blood.

Sequencing used immunoSEQ multiplex PCR; TCRdb keeps in-frame clones, though not all of them. The sample gives about 52,000 clones, around 84% of which show up once; approximately 16% is in the top ten. As for this clone: As yet, its antigen is unknown.

The source material was PBMCs, sampled before any cancer treatment. The clonotype comes from a female donor with stage II lung adenocarcinoma.

The CDR3 sequence: CASSSFLEYEQYF. The DNA of the CDR3 is TGTGCCAGCAGCTCCTTTTTGGAGTACGAGCAGTACTTC. V and J are TRBV7-9 and TRBJ2-7; no definite D call. The V gene lost 4 bases and the J gene lost 4 bases, with 11 bases spanning the gap. In germline, CDR1 is SEHNR, CDR2 FQNEAQ (reference sequence). The length of the CDR3 is 13 residues. Supplemented by reference TRBV7-9 and TRBJ2-7, the full variable domain reads DTGVSQNPRHKITKRGQNVTFRCDPISEHNRLYWYRQTLGQGPEFLTYFQNEAQLEKSRLLSDRFSAERPKGSFSTLEIQRTEQGDSAMYLCASSSFLEYEQYFGPGTRLTVT.